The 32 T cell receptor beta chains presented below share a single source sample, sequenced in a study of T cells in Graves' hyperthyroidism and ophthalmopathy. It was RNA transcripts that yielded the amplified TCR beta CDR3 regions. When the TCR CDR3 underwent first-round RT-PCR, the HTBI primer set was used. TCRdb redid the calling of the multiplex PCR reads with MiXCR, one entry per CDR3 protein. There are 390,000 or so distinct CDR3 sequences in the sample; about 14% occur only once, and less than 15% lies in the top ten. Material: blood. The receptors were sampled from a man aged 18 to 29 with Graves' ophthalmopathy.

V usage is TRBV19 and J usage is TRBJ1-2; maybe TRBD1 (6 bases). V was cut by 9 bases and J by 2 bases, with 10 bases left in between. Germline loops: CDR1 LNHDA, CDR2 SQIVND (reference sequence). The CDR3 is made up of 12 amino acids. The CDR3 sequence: CASGRGNYGYTF. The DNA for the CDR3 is TGTGCCAGCGGCAGGGGAAACTATGGCTACACCTTC.

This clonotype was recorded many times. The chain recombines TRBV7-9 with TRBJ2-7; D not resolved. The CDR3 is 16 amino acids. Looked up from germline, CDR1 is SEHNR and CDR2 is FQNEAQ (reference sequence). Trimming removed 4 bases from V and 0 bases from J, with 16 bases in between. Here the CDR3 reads CASSSVFADSSYEQYF. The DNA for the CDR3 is TGTGCCAGCAGCTCAGTCTTTGCAGATTCCTCCTACGAGCAGTACTTC. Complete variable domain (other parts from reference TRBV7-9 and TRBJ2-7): DTGVSQNPRHKITKRGQNVTFRCDPISEHNRLYWYRQTLGQGPEFLTYFQNEAQLEKSRLLSDRFSAERPKGSFSTLEIQRTEQGDSAMYLCASSSVFADSSYEQYFGPGTRLTVT.

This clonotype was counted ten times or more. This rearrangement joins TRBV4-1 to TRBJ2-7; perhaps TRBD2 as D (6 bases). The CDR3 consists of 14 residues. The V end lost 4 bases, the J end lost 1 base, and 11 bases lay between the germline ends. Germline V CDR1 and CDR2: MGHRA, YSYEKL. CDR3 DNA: TGCGCCAGCAGCCCAAAGGGGAGGTCCTACGAGCAGTACTTC. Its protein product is CASSPKGRSYEQYF.

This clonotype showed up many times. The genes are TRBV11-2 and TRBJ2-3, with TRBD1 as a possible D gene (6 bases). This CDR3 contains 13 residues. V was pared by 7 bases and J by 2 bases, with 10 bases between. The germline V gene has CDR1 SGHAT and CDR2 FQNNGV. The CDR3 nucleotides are TGTGCCAGCAACCCAGGGGTCACAGATACGCAGTATTTT. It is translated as CASNPGVTDTQYF.

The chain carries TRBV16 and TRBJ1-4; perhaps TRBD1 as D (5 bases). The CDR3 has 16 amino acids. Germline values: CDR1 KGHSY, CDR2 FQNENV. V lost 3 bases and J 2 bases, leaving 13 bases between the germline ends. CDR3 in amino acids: CASSQNRGSTNEKLFF. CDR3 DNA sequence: TGTGCCAGCAGCCAGAACCGGGGGAGCACTAATGAAAAACTGTTTTTT.

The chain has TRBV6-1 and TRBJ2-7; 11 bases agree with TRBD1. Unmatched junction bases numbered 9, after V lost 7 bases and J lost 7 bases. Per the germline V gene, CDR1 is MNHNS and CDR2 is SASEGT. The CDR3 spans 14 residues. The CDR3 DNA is TGTGCCAGCACTCGGAGGACAGGGGGCCGTGAGCAGTACTTC. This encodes CASTRRTGGREQYF.

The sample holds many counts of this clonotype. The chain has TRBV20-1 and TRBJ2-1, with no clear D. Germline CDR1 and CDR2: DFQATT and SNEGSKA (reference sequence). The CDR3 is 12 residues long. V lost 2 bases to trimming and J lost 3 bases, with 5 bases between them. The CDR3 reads CSARPLYNEQFF. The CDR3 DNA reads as TGCAGTGCTAGACCACTCTACAATGAGCAGTTCTTC.

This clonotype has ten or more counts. The CDR3 DNA reads as TGCAGTGCAGGGACTAGCGGGAGTGCCTACGAGCAGTACTTC. Protein product: CSAGTSGSAYEQYF. The chain has TRBV20-1 and TRBJ2-7; 14 bases map to TRBD2. Germline assignment: CDR1 DFQATT and CDR2 SNEGSKA (reference sequence). V dropped 6 bases and J dropped 2; count of bases not matched to a gene: 3. The CDR3 is made up of 14 amino acids.

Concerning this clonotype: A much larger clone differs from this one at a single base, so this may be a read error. The CDR3, as DNA: TGTGCCAGCAGCTTAGCTGGGGAACCTTACGAGCAGTACTTC. Its translation: CASSLAGEPYEQYF. The chain carries TRBV7-8 and TRBJ2-7; no reliable D call. Trimming removed 0 bases from V and 4 bases from J, with 10 bases in between. Germline CDR1 and CDR2: SGHVS and FQNEAQ. The CDR3 contains 14 residues.

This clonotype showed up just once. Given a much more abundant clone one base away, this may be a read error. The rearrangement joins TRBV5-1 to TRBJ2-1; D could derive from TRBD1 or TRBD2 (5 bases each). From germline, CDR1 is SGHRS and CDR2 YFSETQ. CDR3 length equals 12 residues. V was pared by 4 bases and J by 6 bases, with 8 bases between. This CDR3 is CASSVGPNEQFF. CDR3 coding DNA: TGCGCCAGCAGCGTGGGACCCAATGAGCAGTTCTTC.

CDR3 loop: CAISGVYGYTF. The CDR3 nucleotides are TGTGCCATCAGTGGGGTCTATGGCTACACCTTC. The chain has TRBV10-3 and TRBJ1-2; D unclear. Germline V gives CDR1 ENHRY, CDR2 SYGVKD. The V gene lost 4 bases and the J gene lost 4 bases, with 4 bases spanning the gap. The CDR3 runs 11 residues.

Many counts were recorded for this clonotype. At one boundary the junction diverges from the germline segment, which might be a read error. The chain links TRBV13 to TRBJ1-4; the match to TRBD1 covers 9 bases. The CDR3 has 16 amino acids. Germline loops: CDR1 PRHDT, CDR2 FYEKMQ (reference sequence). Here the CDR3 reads CASSLGLQGAGEKLFF. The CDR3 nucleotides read TGTGCCAGCAGCCTAGGGCTACAGGGGGCAGGTGAAAAACTGTTTTTT.

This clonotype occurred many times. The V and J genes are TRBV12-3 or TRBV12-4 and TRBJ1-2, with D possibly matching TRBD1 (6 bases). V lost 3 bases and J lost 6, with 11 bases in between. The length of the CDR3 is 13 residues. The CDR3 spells CASSLPGANGYTF. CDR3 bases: TGTGCCAGCAGTTTGCCAGGGGCGAATGGCTACACCTTC.

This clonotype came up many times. CDR3 sequence: CASSLWDSGNTIYF. The CDR3 DNA reads TGTGCCAGCAGCCTTTGGGACAGTGGAAACACCATATATTTT. The chain employs TRBV7-2 and TRBJ1-3, with 7 bases fitting TRBD1. V dropped 5 bases and J dropped 3; count of bases not matched to a gene: 4. Germline assignment: CDR1 SGHTA and CDR2 FQGNSA. The CDR3 is made up of 14 amino acids.

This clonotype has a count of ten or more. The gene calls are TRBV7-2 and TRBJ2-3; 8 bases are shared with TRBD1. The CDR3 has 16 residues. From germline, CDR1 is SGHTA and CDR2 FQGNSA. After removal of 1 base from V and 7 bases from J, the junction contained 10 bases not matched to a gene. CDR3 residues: CASSLGPLAGGHTQYF. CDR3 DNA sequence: TGTGCCAGCAGCTTAGGGCCCTTAGCAGGGGGCCATACGCAGTATTTT.

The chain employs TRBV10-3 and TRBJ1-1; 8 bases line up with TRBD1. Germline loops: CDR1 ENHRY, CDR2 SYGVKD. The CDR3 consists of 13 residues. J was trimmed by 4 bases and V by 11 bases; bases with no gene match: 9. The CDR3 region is CAAEGQGATEAFF. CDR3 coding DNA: TGTGCCGCAGAAGGACAGGGTGCCACTGAAGCTTTCTTT.

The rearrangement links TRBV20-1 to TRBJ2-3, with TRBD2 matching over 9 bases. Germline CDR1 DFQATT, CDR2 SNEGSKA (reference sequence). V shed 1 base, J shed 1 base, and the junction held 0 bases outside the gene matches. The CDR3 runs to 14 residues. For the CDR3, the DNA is TGCAGTGCTAGAGCTAGCGGGGGCACAGATACGCAGTATTTT. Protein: CSARASGGTDTQYF.

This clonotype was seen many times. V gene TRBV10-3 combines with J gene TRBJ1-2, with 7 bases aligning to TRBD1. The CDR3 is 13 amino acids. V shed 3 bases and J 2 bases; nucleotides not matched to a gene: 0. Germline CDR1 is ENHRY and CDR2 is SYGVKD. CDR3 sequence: CAISEQGNYGYTF. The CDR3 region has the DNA TGTGCCATCAGTGAACAGGGGAACTATGGCTACACCTTC.

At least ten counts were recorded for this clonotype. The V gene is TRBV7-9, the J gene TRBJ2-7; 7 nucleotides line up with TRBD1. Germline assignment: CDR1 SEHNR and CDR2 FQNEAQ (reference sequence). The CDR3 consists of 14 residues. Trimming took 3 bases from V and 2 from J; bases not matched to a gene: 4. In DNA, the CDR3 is TGTGCCAGCAGCTTCGAGGGACAGACCTACGAGCAGTACTTC. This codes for CASSFEGQTYEQYF.

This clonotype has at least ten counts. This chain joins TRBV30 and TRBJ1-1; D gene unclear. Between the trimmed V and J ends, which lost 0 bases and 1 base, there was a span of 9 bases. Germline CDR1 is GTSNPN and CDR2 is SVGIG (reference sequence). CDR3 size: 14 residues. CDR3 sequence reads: CAWSVGWTNTEAFF. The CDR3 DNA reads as TGTGCCTGGAGTGTAGGTTGGACGAACACTGAAGCTTTCTTT.

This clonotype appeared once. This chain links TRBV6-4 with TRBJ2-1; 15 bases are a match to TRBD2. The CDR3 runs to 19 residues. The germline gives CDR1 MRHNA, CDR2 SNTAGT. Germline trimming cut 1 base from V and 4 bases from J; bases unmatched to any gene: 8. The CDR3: CASSDFGTSGGFVYNEQFF. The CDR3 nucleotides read TGTGCCAGCAGTGACTTTGGGACTAGCGGGGGGTTTGTGTACAATGAGCAGTTCTTC.

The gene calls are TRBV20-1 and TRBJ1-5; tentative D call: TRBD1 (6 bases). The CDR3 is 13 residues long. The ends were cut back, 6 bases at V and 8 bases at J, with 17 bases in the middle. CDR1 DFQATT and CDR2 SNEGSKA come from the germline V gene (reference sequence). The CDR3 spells CSARGGAGKPQHF. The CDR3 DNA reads TGCAGTGCAAGGGGGGGTGCTGGTAAGCCCCAGCATTTT.

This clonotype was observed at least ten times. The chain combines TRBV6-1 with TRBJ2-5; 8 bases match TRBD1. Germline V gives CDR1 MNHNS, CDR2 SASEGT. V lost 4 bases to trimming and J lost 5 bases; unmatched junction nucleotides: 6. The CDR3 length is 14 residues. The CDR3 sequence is CASSVQGVKETQYF. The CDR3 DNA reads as TGTGCCAGCAGTGTACAGGGGGTAAAGGAGACCCAGTACTTC.

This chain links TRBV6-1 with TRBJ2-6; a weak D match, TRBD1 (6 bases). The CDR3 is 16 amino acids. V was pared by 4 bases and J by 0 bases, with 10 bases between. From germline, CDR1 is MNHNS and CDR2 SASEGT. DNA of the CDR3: TGTGCCAGCAGTGCTACAGGGAGCTCTGGGGCCAACGTCCTGACTTTC. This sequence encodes CASSATGSSGANVLTF.

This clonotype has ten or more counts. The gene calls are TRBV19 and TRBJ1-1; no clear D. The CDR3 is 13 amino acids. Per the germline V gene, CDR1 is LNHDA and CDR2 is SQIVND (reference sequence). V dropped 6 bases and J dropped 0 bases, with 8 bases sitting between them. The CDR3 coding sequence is TGTGCCAGTAGAGGGCAGCTGAACACTGAAGCTTTCTTT. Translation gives CASRGQLNTEAFF. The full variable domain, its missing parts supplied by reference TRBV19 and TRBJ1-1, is DGGITQSPKYLFRKEGQNVTLSCEQNLNHDAMYWYRQDPGQGLRLIYYSQIVNDFQKGDIAEGYSVSREKKESFPLTVTSAQKNPTAFYLCASRGQLNTEAFFGQGTRLTVV.

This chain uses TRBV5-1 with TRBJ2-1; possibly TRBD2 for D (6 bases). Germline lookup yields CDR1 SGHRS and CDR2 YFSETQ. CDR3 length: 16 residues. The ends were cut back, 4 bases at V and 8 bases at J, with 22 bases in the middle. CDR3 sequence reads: CASSTLLGSGGYEQFF. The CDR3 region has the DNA TGCGCCAGCAGCACCCTCCTGGGTAGCGGAGGCTATGAGCAGTTCTTC.

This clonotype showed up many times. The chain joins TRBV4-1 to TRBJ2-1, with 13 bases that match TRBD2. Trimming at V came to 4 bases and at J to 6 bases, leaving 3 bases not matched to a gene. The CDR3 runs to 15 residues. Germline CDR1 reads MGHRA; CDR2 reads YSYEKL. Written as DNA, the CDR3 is TGCGCCAGCAGCCGGGGACTAGCGGGACGCAATGAGCAGTTCTTC. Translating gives CASSRGLAGRNEQFF.

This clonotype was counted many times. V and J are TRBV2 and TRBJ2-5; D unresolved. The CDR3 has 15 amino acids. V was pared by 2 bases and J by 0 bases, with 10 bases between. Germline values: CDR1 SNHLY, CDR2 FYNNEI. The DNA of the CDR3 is TGTGCCAGCAGTGAAATCCTACCATACCAAGAGACCCAGTACTTC. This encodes CASSEILPYQETQYF.

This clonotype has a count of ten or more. The CDR3 sequence is CASNSRGDRGTPYEQYF. The CDR3 nucleotides read TGCGCCAGCAACTCCCGCGGGGACAGGGGAACCCCCTACGAGCAGTACTTC. The genes are TRBV4-1 and TRBJ2-7; 10 positions match TRBD1. V lost 7 bases and J lost 2; bases outside the gene matches: 14. The CDR3 loop spans 17 amino acids. Germline CDR1 is MGHRA and CDR2 is YSYEKL.

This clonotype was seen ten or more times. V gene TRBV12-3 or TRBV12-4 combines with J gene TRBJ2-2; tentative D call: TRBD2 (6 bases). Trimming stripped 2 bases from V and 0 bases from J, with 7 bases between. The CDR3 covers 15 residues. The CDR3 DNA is TGTGCCAGCAGTTTAAGCGGGTCGAACACCGGGGAGCTGTTTTTT. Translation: CASSLSGSNTGELFF.

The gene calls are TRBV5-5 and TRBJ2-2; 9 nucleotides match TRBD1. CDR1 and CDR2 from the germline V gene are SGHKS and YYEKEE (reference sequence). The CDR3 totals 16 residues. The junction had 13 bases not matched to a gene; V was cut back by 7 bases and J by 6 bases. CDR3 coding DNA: TGTGCCAGCGGCATAGGGACAGGGTTGGGAGCCGGGGAGCTGTTTTTT. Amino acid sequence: CASGIGTGLGAGELFF.

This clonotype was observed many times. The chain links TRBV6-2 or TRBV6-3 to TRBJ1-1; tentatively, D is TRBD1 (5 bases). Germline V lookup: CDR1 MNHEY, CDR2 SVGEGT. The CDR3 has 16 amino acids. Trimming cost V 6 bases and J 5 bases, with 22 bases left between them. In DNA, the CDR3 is TGTGCCAGCAGATGGACACATGCCGCGTCCTGGACTGAAGCTTTCTTT. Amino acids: CASRWTHAASWTEAFF.